This T cell receptor (beta chain) was recovered during a study of CD8+CD57+ T cells in acquired aplastic anemia. Genomic DNA served as template for TCR beta VDJ and CDR3 profiling. TCRdb itself ran the reads through MiXCR, one entry per CDR3 protein. The sample has about 190,000 distinct CDR3 sequences, 54% seen once. Germline V CDR1 and CDR2: SEHNR, FQNEAQ (reference sequence). The CDR3 has 14 residues. Trimming took 6 bases from V and 6 from J, leaving 18 bases between them. This sequence joins TRBV7-9 and TRBJ2-7; D gene unclear. This TCR came from a human donor in good health, serving as a control. Material: sorted CD4+, CD8+, or CD8+CD57+ T cells (not recorded which) from PBMCs. The CDR3 region has the DNA TGTGCCAGCAGTTACTCCACCCTTGGTTCCGAGCAGTACTTC. As protein: CASSYSTLGSEQYF.